This T cell receptor beta chain was documented in a study of blood T cell repertoires in COVID-19. Study information: COVID-19 samples from acute and convalescent phases originated in the United States, Italy and Spain. T cells, B-cell-depleted T cells, or PBMCs provided the cDNA or gDNA that served as material.

V was cut by 8 bases and J by 10 bases, with 14 bases left in between. The germline V gene has CDR1 LGHDT and CDR2 YNNKEL (reference sequence). The CDR3 consists of 11 residues. Study processing details: Reference gene primer amplification in the assay estimated nucleated cell counts. Measured with immunoSEQ multiplex PCR; TCRdb has only the in-frame clones, and not every one. From that table come the V and J calls and clone size; the DNA was used to work out D and trimming. The sample consists of 100,000 to 150,000 clones, over 65% of them appearing once. Sequenced: peripheral blood. This clonotype originated in a woman aged 70-85 years with acute or convalescent COVID-19. V and J are TRBV3-1 (or the pseudogene TRBV3-2) and TRBJ1-1; D is possibly TRBD1 (6 bases). The CDR3 protein is CASGLDRRAFF. CDR3 in DNA: TGTGCCAGCGGCTTAGACAGGCGAGCTTTCTTT.